A selection of T cell receptor beta chains follows, all from one sample in a study of T cell changes during pregnancy in multiple sclerosis. The protocol was immunoSEQ multiplex PCR, while the TCRdb copy is restricted to in-frame clones and leaves out a portion. The sample has tens of thousands of clones, around 90% seen once; the top ten hold about 6%. The sequenced sample was CD8+ T cells from peripheral blood mononuclear cells, obtained after pregnancy. These receptors were taken from a female donor in good health, enrolled as a control in a pregnancy study. Each CDR3 is given with its conserved first and last residue. The D gene is left open where the match is weak. Only part of the rows carry a size: once, few, many, or a class if the clone is expanded.

NA	TRBJ1-2	TRBV9	NA	CASSAQGTYGYTF	TGTGCCAGCAGCGCACAGGGTACCTATGGCTACACCTTC
NA	TRBJ1-6	TRBV27	NA	CASSFSAGASPLHF	TGTGCCAGCAGTTTTTCCGCAGGGGCCTCACCCCTCCACTTT
NA	TRBJ2-7	TRBV5-1	NA	CASSLAGPRSYEQYF	TGCGCCAGCAGCTTGGCAGGGCCTAGGTCCTACGAGCAGTACTTC
NA	TRBJ1-2	TRBV16	NA	CASSQSLSSDGYTF	TGTGCCAGCAGCCAATCTCTCAGTTCAGATGGCTACACCTTC
NA	TRBJ1-2	TRBV4-3	NA	CASSQQWGGRVLDGYTF	TGCGCCAGCAGCCAACAATGGGGCGGCAGGGTCCTTGATGGCTACACCTTC
NA	TRBJ1-2	TRBV7-9	NA	CASSPTGNYGYTF	TGTGCCAGCAGCCCCACAGGGAACTATGGCTACACCTTC
NA	TRBJ2-7	TRBV28	NA	CASSLGGREQYF	TGTGCCAGCAGTTTGGGGGGTAGGGAGCAGTACTTC
NA	TRBJ1-1	TRBV4-3	NA	CASSQDKLGEGRNTEAFF	TGCGCCAGCAGCCAAGATAAATTAGGGGAGGGAAGGAACACTGAAGCTTTCTTT
NA	TRBJ1-1	TRBV5-4	TRBD1	CASRDTGGTEAFF	TGTGCCAGCCGGGATACAGGGGGCACTGAAGCTTTCTTT
NA	TRBJ1-1	TRBV2	NA	CASRVDRLVSSMNTEAFF	TGTGCCAGCAGGGTTGACAGGTTAGTAAGTAGCATGAACACTGAAGCTTTCTTT
medium-sized	TRBJ1-1	TRBV2	TRBD1	CASSSDRVVGNTEAFF	TGTGCCAGCAGTTCTGACAGGGTCGTAGGGAACACTGAAGCTTTCTTT
NA	TRBJ1-1	TRBV19	NA	CASQGQTEAFF	TGTGCCAGCCAGGGGCAGACTGAAGCTTTCTTT
NA	TRBJ1-1	TRBV9	NA	CASSVVPGYMNTEAFF	TGTGCCAGCAGCGTAGTTCCAGGCTACATGAACACTGAAGCTTTCTTT
few	TRBJ2-4	TRBV4-3	NA	CASSQSDTGVVKNIQYF	TGCGCCAGCAGCCAATCTGATACCGGGGTGGTCAAAAACATTCAGTACTTC